These 30 T cell receptor beta chains were sequenced from one sample in a study of control samples from healthy donors and cancer patients (dated by TCRdb to 2018 to 2020). Receptor libraries were prepared by the immunoSEQ multiplex PCR assay. TCRdb re-hosts the immuneACCESS table, in-frame sequences only. Its copies lack some clones; in the studies checked, an unresolved V gene accounts for under half of them, and the cause for the rest is not known. Counted in this sample were roughly 100,000 clones; around 90% of them appeared once. About 2.5% of the sample goes to the ten largest clones. Sample: blood. These receptor sequences come from a woman aged 18-29 years in good health.

CDR3 bases: TGTGCCAGCAGCCGTACTAGCCCGGACACCGGGGAGCTGTTTTTT. Encoded protein: CASSRTSPDTGELFF. The V call is TRBV7-9, the J call TRBJ2-2; a possible D gene is TRBD2 (6 bases). There are 15 residues in the CDR3. The ends were cut back, 5 bases at V and 3 bases at J, with 13 bases in the middle. CDR1 is SEHNR, CDR2 FQNEAQ, per germline (reference sequence).

V and J are TRBV27 and TRBJ1-2; perhaps TRBD1 as D (5 bases). Germline V gene sequence: CDR1 MNHEY, CDR2 SMNVEV (reference sequence). The CDR3 loop spans 14 amino acids. Trimming shortened V by 7 bases and J by 7 bases, and 19 bases separated the two germline ends. CDR3 bases: TGTGCCAGCAACCCACTGGGACTTCAGGGTGGCTACACCTTC. Amino acids: CASNPLGLQGGYTF.

The CDR3 region is CASKGGGETQYF. Here the CDR3 DNA reads TGTGCCAGTAAAGGAGGGGGAGAGACCCAGTACTTC. This sequence joins TRBV28 and TRBJ2-5, with D possibly called TRBD1 or TRBD2 (6 bases each). This CDR3 comprises 12 residues. Trimming cost V 9 bases and J 4 bases, with 12 bases left between them. CDR1 is MDHEN, CDR2 SYDVKM, per germline.

V is TRBV28 and J is TRBJ1-1; no clear D gene. This CDR3 is built from 11 residues. Germline CDR1 MDHEN, CDR2 SYDVKM. Trimming removed 2 bases at V and 5 bases at J, with 3 bases between. CDR3 protein: CASSLRTEAFF. DNA for the CDR3: TGTGCCAGCAGTTTACGTACTGAAGCTTTCTTT.

The chain recombines TRBV2 with TRBJ2-1; tentative D call: TRBD1 (6 bases). The CDR3 extends over 13 amino acids. The V gene's germline CDR1 is SNHLY and CDR2 FYNNEI. Trimming shortened V by 9 bases and J by 2 bases, and 11 bases separated the two germline ends. In nucleotides, the CDR3 is TGTGCCAGTGCAGGGGTGGCCTACAATGAGCAGTTCTTC. It specifies CASAGVAYNEQFF.

This chain joins TRBV7-9 and TRBJ1-2; D may be TRBD1 (5 bases). The CDR3 consists of 15 residues. V shed 4 bases and J shed 4 bases, with 16 bases lying between them. The V gene's germline CDR1 is SEHNR and CDR2 FQNEAQ (reference sequence). CDR3 DNA sequence: TGTGCCAGCAGCTCCTGGGACGGACCCTTCTATGGCTACACCTTC. This encodes CASSSWDGPFYGYTF.

This chain uses TRBV27 with TRBJ1-2; tentative D call: TRBD1 (5 bases). CDR3 size: 14 residues. Trimming cost V 3 bases and J 5 bases, with 13 bases left between them. Germline CDR1 reads MNHEY; CDR2 reads SMNVEV (reference sequence). The CDR3 nucleotides read TGTGCCAGCAGTTTTGCCGGGACGAGGTATGGCTACACCTTC. Its translation: CASSFAGTRYGYTF.

The chain joins TRBV5-4 to TRBJ2-4; D is ambiguous. Deletions cut 4 bases from V and 5 bases from J, with 10 bases between. This CDR3 spans 13 amino acids. Per germline, CDR1 SGHNT and CDR2 YYREEE (reference sequence). Here the CDR3 reads CASSPAIENIQYF. As DNA, the CDR3 is TGTGCCAGCAGCCCTGCAATAGAAAACATTCAGTACTTC.

This sequence joins TRBV2 and TRBJ2-6; tentative D call: TRBD1 (6 bases). CDR1 and CDR2 from the germline V gene are SNHLY and FYNNEI. CDR3 length: 13 residues. Trimming stripped 9 bases from V and 2 bases from J, with 8 bases between. The CDR3, as DNA: TGTGCCAGGAACAGGGCTGGGGCCAACGTCCTGACTTTC. Residues: CARNRAGANVLTF.

The chain combines TRBV7-6 with TRBJ2-2; D is perhaps TRBD1 or TRBD2 (5 bases each). CDR1 SGHVS and CDR2 FNYEAQ come from the germline V gene. V lost 4 bases, J lost 2 bases, and 8 bases lay in between. CDR3 length equals 14 residues. CDR3 nucleotides: TGTGCCAGCAGCTGGGACGGTAACACCGGGGAGCTGTTTTTT. Its protein product is CASSWDGNTGELFF.

V gene TRBV21-1 combines with J gene TRBJ1-1; no check of the table's D call, TRBD1, against the DNA was made. TRBV21-1 is described as a pseudogene. CDR3 length: 14 amino acids. The CDR3 region has the DNA TGTGCCAGCGTCCCTCGACAGGGAACCTCTGAAGCTTTCTTT. Amino acid sequence: CASVPRQGTSEAFF.

The chain links TRBV25-1 to TRBJ1-4; 8 bases match TRBD1. J was trimmed by 8 bases and V by 1 base; bases with no gene match: 6. The CDR3 contains 15 residues. CDR1 is MGHDK, CDR2 SYGVNS, per germline. CDR3: CASSESLGQAEKLFF. CDR3 in DNA: TGTGCCAGCAGTGAATCTTTGGGACAGGCAGAAAAACTGTTTTTT.

The V and J genes are TRBV3-1 (or the pseudogene TRBV3-2) and TRBJ2-6; D tentatively reads TRBD1 or TRBD2 (5 bases each). Germline CDR1 reads LGHDT; CDR2 reads YNNKEL (reference sequence). Trimming took off 0 bases at V and 2 bases at J, with 5 bases between the two ends. The CDR3 totals 15 residues. CDR3: CASSQEGAGANVLTF. In DNA, the CDR3 is TGTGCCAGCAGCCAAGAGGGGGCTGGGGCCAACGTCCTGACTTTC.

J is TRBJ2-7 and V is TRBV4-3; 12 positions match TRBD2. CDR3 size: 17 residues. Trimming took 0 bases from V and 4 from J; bases not matched to a gene: 7. Germline V gene lookup returns CDR1 LGHNA and CDR2 YSLEER. CDR3 sequence: CASSQDASGLAGYEQYF. The DNA for the CDR3 is TGCGCCAGCAGCCAAGATGCCTCGGGACTAGCGGGTTACGAGCAGTACTTC.

The chain uses TRBV30 and TRBJ2-2; D unclear. Germline CDR1 reads GTSNPN; CDR2 reads SVGIG (reference sequence). Between the trimmed V and J ends, which lost 7 bases and 2 bases, there was a span of 11 bases. The CDR3 length is 13 residues. CDR3 coding DNA: TGTGCCTCCCGGGCTGTCAACACCGGGGAGCTGTTTTTT. Its protein product is CASRAVNTGELFF.

V is TRBV6-1 and J is TRBJ2-4; 8 bases match TRBD2. J gave up 4 bases and V 2 bases, and 16 bases lay outside the gene matches. CDR1 and CDR2 (germline): MNHNS, SASEGT. The CDR3 consists of 19 residues. The CDR3, as DNA: TGTGCCAGCAGTGAACCCATACCCCCCGGGAGGGGCCCTAAAAACATTCAGTACTTC. It specifies CASSEPIPPGRGPKNIQYF.

The rearrangement links TRBV10-2 to TRBJ1-6; D is possibly TRBD1 (5 bases). The CDR3 is 15 amino acids. Germline V gene lookup returns CDR1 WSHSY and CDR2 SAAADI. V gave up 5 bases and J gave up 6 bases, with 14 bases separating them. The CDR3 DNA is TGCGCCAGCAGTATAGACAGTCTGGGTAATTCACCCCTCCACTTT. Its translation: CASSIDSLGNSPLHF.

The V and J genes are TRBV25-1 and TRBJ2-7; 10 nucleotides match TRBD1. Germline trimming cut 4 bases from V and 2 bases from J; bases unmatched to any gene: 5. Germline lookup yields CDR1 MGHDK and CDR2 SYGVNS. The CDR3 has 15 residues. CDR3 sequence reads: CASSGWDRGTYEQYF. The DNA for the CDR3 is TGTGCCAGCAGTGGGTGGGACAGGGGAACCTACGAGCAGTACTTC.

The chain is built from TRBV18 and TRBJ1-2, with TRBD1 as a possible D gene (5 bases). Germline CDR1 is KGHSH and CDR2 is LQKENI. The V end lost 6 bases, the J end lost 0 bases, and 11 bases lay between the germline ends. The CDR3 extends over 14 amino acids. The CDR3 DNA is TGTGCCAGCTCGATCGACAGCGCTAACTATGGCTACACCTTC. Residues: CASSIDSANYGYTF.

The chain combines TRBV19 with TRBJ1-1, with D uncertain. The CDR3 is 15 amino acids. V was pared by 3 bases and J by 0 bases, with 11 bases between. CDR1 and CDR2 (germline): LNHDA, SQIVND (reference sequence). In nucleotides, the CDR3 is TGTGCCAGTAGTATTGTACAAGGGCTGAACACTGAAGCTTTCTTT. It translates to CASSIVQGLNTEAFF.

This sequence joins TRBV5-4 and TRBJ2-7; a weak D match, TRBD1 (6 bases). Trimming took off 0 bases at V and 2 bases at J, with 9 bases between the two ends. CDR1 is SGHNT, CDR2 YYREEE, per germline (reference sequence). This CDR3 contains 14 residues. The CDR3 is CASSLAAGAYEQYF. The CDR3 bases are TGTGCCAGCAGCTTGGCTGCAGGGGCCTACGAGCAGTACTTC.

V is TRBV28 and J is TRBJ2-5; possibly TRBD1 or TRBD2 for D (6 bases each). Germline V gene lookup returns CDR1 MDHEN and CDR2 SYDVKM. Trimming took off 5 bases at V and 2 bases at J, with 21 bases between the two ends. The CDR3 contains 17 residues. This CDR3 is CASSRRYRGRFQETQYF. CDR3 bases: TGTGCCAGCAGTAGACGCTACCGGGGGCGATTTCAAGAGACCCAGTACTTC. Full variable domain (missing parts from reference TRBV28 and TRBJ2-5): DVKVTQSSRYLVKRTGEKVFLECVQDMDHENMFWYRQDPGLGLRLIYFSYDVKMKEKGDIPEGYSVSREKKERFSLILESASTNQTSMYLCASSRRYRGRFQETQYFGPGTRLLVL.

This chain links TRBV15 with TRBJ2-7; 7 nucleotides agree with TRBD2. The germline gives CDR1 LNHNV, CDR2 YYDKDF (reference sequence). The CDR3 consists of 15 residues. V gave up 3 bases and J gave up 5 bases; unmatched junction bases: 10. In DNA, the CDR3 is TGTGCCACCAGCAGCGAGCGGGGTACTAGTCACGAGCAGTACTTC. This sequence encodes CATSSERGTSHEQYF.

V gene TRBV14 combines with J gene TRBJ2-7; the D gene could be TRBD1 or TRBD2 (5 bases each). The V and J ends lost 3 bases and 2 bases respectively, with 14 bases between them. This CDR3 is 15 amino acids long. CDR1 SGHDN and CDR2 FVKESK come from the germline V gene. In nucleotides, the CDR3 is TGTGCCAGCAGCCATAACCGGGACGGAGCCTACGAGCAGTACTTC. Protein product: CASSHNRDGAYEQYF.

The genes are TRBV28 and TRBJ2-7; a possible D gene is TRBD2 (6 bases). V lost 7 bases, J lost 7 bases, and 17 bases lay in between. Germline V CDR1 and CDR2: MDHEN, SYDVKM. The CDR3 has 13 amino acids. CDR3 DNA sequence: TGTGCCAGCATCCAGATGGGGGGTCCTGAGCAGTACTTC. Its protein is CASIQMGGPEQYF.

Concerning this clone: Sequence at one end of the junction differs from germline and may be a read error. The gene calls are TRBV19 and TRBJ2-3; TRBD2 agrees at 11 bases. In germline, CDR1 is LNHDA, CDR2 SQIVND (reference sequence). CDR3 size: 14 residues. This CDR3 reads CASRIAGGLNTQYF. The CDR3 coding sequence is TGTGCCAGTAGAATAGCGGGGGGGCTTAATACGCAGTATTTT.

The CDR3: CASSTGTAGQPQHF. The CDR3 bases are TGTGCCAGCAGTACCGGGACAGCAGGCCAGCCCCAGCATTTT. The chain employs TRBV5-6 and TRBJ1-5; the match to TRBD1 covers 7 bases. V trimming: 5 bases; J trimming: 7 bases; junction bases outside the gene matches: 9. Germline CDR1 SGHDT, CDR2 YYEEEE. The CDR3 runs to 14 residues.

The chain combines TRBV28 with TRBJ1-3, with D perhaps TRBD1 (6 bases). Trimming shortened V by 4 bases and J by 0 bases, and 13 bases separated the two germline ends. CDR3 length: 16 residues. CDR1 is MDHEN, CDR2 SYDVKM, per germline. The CDR3, as DNA: TGTGCCAGCAGTTGGGGGGGGCCTAGCTCTGGAAACACCATATATTTT. Translated: CASSWGGPSSGNTIYF.

This rearrangement joins TRBV10-3 to TRBJ1-2; TRBD1 matches at 7 bases. This CDR3 region has 16 residues. Germline lookup yields CDR1 ENHRY and CDR2 SYGVKD. V was clipped by 3 bases and J by 1 base; unmatched bases: 8. The CDR3 region is CAISETGTDINYGYTF. The CDR3 DNA reads TGTGCCATCAGTGAAACCGGGACAGATATTAACTATGGCTACACCTTC.

The genes are TRBV19 and TRBJ1-5; perhaps TRBD1 as D (6 bases). V was clipped by 3 bases and J by 7 bases, with 13 bases between them. This CDR3 region has 14 residues. Germline CDR1 LNHDA, CDR2 SQIVND (reference sequence). This CDR3 reads CASSIQGPGQPQHF. CDR3 in DNA: TGTGCCAGTAGTATTCAGGGGCCAGGGCAGCCCCAGCATTTT.